This T cell receptor beta chain comes out of a study of blood T cells in healthy people across ages. Using a J-beta primer mix together with a sample-barcoded 5' primer, a second PCR was run for roughly 7 to 11 cycles. Each TCR beta cDNA got a 12-nucleotide random molecular identifier. TCRdb redid the calling of the 5' RACE reads with MiXCR, one entry per CDR3 protein. This table holds about 780,000 distinct CDR3 sequences, 35% to 50% found once. Notes on this clonotype: What it binds is not known.

General observations from the study: Older age coincided with a roughly linear decline in TCR beta diversity per million T cells.

Looked up from germline, CDR1 is SGHRS and CDR2 is YFSETQ. CDR3 length: 15 amino acids. The junction had 4 bases not matched to a gene; V was cut back by 0 bases and J by 4 bases. The sequence came from an elderly man in good health. The sequenced sample consisted of blood. The chain employs TRBV5-1 and TRBJ2-7; 10 nucleotides align to TRBD2. CDR3 DNA sequence: TGCGCCAGCAGCTTGGTTCTAGCGGGAGCGTACGAGCAGTACTTC. Amino acids: CASSLVLAGAYEQYF.